The entry that follows covers one T cell receptor beta chain sequence. Its specificity is not known. Trimming took 3 bases from V and 4 from J, leaving 3 bases between them. The length of the CDR3 is 12 residues. Germline-derived CDR1 and CDR2 are ENHRY and SYGVKD. The sample belongs to a study of cytomegalovirus exposure and HLA in healthy donors. This PCR relied on a set of 60 Vbeta primers and 13 Jbeta primers. The protocol was immunoSEQ multiplex PCR, while the TCRdb copy is restricted to in-frame clones and leaves out a portion. The table has about 170,000 clones, 73% seen once. Study outcomes and limitations: CMV serostatus alone was available as immune exposure information.

This clonotype was sampled from a woman younger than 35 in good health and CMV-seropositive. The chain couples TRBV10-3 to TRBJ2-2; no clear D gene. Material: PBMCs. CDR3 in DNA: TGTGCCATCAGTGACGGCACCGGGGAGCTGTTTTTT. It specifies CAISDGTGELFF.